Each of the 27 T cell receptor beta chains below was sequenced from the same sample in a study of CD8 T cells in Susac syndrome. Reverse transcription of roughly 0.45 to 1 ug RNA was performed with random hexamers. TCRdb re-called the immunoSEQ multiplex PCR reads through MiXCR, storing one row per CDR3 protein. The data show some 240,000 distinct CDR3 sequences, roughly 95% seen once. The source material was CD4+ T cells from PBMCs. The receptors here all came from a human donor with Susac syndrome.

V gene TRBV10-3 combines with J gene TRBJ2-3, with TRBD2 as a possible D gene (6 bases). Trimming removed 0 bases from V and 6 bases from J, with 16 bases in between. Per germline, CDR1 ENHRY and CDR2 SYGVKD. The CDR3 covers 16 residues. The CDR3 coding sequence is TGTGCCATCAGTGAGTCGTTGGGGGGTCTACCGGATACGCAGTATTTT. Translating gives CAISESLGGLPDTQYF.

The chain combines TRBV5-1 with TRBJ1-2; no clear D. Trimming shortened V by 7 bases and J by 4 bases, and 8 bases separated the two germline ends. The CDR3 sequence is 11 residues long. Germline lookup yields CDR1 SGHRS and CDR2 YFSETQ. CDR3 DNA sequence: TGCGCCAGCGGATCGGGCTATGGCTACACCTTC. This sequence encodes CASGSGYGYTF.

CDR3 loop: CASRIAGAETQYF. In DNA, the CDR3 is TGTGCCAGCAGGATAGCGGGAGCGGAGACCCAGTACTTC. This chain connects TRBV12-3 or TRBV12-4 to TRBJ2-5; TRBD2 agrees at 9 bases. The CDR3 is made up of 13 amino acids. V shed 6 bases and J 5 bases; nucleotides not matched to a gene: 4.

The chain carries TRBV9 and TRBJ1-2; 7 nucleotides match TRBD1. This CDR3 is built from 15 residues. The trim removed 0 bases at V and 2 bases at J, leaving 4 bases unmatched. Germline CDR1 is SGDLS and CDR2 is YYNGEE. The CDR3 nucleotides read TGTGCCAGCAGCGTAGCAGGGGGGGTCAACTATGGCTACACCTTC. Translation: CASSVAGGVNYGYTF.

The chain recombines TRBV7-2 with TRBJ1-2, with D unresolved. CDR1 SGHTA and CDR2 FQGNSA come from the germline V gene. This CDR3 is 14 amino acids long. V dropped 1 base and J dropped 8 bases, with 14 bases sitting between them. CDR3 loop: CASSLDPGSRGYTF. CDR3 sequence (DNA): TGTGCCAGCAGCTTAGATCCGGGTTCACGCGGCTACACCTTC.

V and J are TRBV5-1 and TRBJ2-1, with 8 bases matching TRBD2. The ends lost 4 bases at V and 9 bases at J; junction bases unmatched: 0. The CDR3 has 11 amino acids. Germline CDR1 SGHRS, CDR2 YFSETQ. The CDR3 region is CASSSGSEQFF. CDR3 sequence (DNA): TGCGCCAGCAGCAGCGGGAGTGAGCAGTTCTTC.

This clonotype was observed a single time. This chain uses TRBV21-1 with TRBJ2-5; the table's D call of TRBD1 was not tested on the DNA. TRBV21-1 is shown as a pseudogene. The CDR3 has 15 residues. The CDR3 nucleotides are TGTGCCAGCAGCAAAGCACTTACAGGGATGAAGACCCAGTACTTC. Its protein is CASSKALTGMKTQYF.

As DNA, the CDR3 is TGCAGTGCTAGAGACGTGAGGCTACCGGGGGAGCAGTACTTC. As protein: CSARDVRLPGEQYF. V gene TRBV20-1 combines with J gene TRBJ2-7; a weak D match, TRBD2 (5 bases). Germline CDR1 reads DFQATT; CDR2 reads SNEGSKA (reference sequence). The CDR3 is 14 residues long. The V and J ends lost 0 bases and 7 bases respectively, with 16 bases between them.

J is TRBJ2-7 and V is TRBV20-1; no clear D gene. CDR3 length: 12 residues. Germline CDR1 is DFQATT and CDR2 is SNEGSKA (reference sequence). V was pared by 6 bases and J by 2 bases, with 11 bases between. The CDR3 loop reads CSADQLAYEQYF. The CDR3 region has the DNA TGCAGTGCCGACCAGTTGGCCTACGAGCAGTACTTC.

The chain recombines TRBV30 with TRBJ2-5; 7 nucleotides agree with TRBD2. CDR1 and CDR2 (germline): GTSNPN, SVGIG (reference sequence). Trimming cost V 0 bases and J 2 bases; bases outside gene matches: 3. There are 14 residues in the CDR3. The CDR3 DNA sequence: TGTGCCTGGAGTGTATGGACTAGGCAAGAGACCCAGTACTTC. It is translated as CAWSVWTRQETQYF.

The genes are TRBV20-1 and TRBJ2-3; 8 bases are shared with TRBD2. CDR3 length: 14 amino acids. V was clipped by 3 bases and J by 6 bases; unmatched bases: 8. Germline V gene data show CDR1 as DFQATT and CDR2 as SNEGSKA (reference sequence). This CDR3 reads CSASGAGAGDTQYF. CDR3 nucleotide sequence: TGCAGTGCTAGTGGAGCGGGAGCGGGCGATACGCAGTATTTT.

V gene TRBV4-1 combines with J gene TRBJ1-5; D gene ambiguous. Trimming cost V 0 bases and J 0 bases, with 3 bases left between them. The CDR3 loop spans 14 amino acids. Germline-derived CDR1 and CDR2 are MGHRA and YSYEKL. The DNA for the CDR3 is TGCGCCAGCAGCCAAGAAAGTAGCAATCAGCCCCAGCATTTT. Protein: CASSQESSNQPQHF.

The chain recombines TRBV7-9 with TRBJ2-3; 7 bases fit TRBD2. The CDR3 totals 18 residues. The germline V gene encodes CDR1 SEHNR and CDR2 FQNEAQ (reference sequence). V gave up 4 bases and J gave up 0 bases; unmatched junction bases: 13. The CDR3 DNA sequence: TGTGCCAGCAGCTGGCCCTCCAGCCCTAGCGGTAGCACAGATACGCAGTATTTT. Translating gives CASSWPSSPSGSTDTQYF. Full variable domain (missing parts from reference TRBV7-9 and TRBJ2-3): DTGVSQNPRHKITKRGQNVTFRCDPISEHNRLYWYRQTLGQGPEFLTYFQNEAQLEKSRLLSDRFSAERPKGSFSTLEIQRTEQGDSAMYLCASSWPSSPSGSTDTQYFGPGTRLTVL.

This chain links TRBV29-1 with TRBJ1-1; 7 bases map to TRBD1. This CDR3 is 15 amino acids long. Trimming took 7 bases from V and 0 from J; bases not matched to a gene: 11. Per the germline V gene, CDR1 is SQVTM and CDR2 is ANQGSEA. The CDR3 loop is CSAGQLLLMNTEAFF. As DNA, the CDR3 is TGCAGCGCGGGACAGCTTCTCCTGATGAACACTGAAGCTTTCTTT.

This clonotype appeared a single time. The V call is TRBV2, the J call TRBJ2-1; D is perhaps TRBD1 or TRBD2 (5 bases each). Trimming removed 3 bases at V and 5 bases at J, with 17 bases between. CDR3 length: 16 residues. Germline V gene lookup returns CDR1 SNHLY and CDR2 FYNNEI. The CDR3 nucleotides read TGTGCCAGCAGTGATTTGGGGGATGCCGTACACAATGAGCAGTTCTTC. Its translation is CASSDLGDAVHNEQFF.

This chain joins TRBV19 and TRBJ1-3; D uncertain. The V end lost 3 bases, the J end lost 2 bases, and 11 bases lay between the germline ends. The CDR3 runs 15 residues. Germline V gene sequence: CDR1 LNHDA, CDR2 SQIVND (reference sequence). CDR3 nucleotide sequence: TGTGCCAGTAGTATCGTCGCAGGCGCTGGAAACACCATATATTTT. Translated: CASSIVAGAGNTIYF.

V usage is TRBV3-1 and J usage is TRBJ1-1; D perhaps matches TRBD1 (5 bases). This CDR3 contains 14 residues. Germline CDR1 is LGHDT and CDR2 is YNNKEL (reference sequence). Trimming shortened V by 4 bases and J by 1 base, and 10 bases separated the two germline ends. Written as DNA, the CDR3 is TGTGCCAGCAGCCCGGACACCCCGAACACTGAAGCTTTCTTT. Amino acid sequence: CASSPDTPNTEAFF.

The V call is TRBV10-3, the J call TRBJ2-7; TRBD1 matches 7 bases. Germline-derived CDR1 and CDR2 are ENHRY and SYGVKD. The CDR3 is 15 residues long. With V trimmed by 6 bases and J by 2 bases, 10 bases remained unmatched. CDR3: CAIRGGQGITYEQYF. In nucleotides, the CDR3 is TGTGCCATCAGAGGGGGCCAGGGGATTACCTACGAGCAGTACTTC.

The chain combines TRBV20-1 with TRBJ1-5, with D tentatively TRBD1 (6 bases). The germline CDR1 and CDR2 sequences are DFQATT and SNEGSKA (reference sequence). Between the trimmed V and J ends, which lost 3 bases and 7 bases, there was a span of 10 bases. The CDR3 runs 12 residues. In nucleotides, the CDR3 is TGCAGTGCTAGTGACAGGACCCAGCCCCAGCATTTT. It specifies CSASDRTQPQHF.

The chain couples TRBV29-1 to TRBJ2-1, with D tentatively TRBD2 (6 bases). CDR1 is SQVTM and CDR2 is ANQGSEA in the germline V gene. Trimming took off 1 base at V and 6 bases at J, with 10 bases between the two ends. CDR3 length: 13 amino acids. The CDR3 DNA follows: TGCAGCGTTGAAGTGGGCGGGGCCAATGAGCAGTTCTTC. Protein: CSVEVGGANEQFF.

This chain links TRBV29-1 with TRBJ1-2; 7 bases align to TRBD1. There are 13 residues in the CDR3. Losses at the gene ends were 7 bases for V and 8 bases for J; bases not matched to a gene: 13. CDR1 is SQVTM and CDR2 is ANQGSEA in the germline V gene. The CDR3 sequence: CSGGTPGGSGYTF. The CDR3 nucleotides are TGCAGCGGGGGGACCCCAGGGGGTTCGGGCTACACCTTC.

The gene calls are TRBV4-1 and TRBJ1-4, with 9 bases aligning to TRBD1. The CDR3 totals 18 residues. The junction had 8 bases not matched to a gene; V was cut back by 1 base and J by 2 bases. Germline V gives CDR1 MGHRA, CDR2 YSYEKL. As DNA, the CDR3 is TGCGCCAGCAGCCAAGGGCCCCACAGGGGGCCGACTAATGAAAAACTGTTTTTT. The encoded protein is CASSQGPHRGPTNEKLFF.

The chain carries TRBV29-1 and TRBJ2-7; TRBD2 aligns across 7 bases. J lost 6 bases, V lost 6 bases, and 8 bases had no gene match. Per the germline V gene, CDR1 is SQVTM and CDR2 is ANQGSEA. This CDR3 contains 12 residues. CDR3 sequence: CSVVGGVSEQYF. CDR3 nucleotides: TGCAGCGTAGTGGGGGGGGTTAGCGAGCAGTACTTC.

The CDR3 DNA reads TGCGCCAGCAGCCAAGACCGACTTGCGGCTCCAGGGAGCACAGATACGCAGTATTTT. This codes for CASSQDRLAAPGSTDTQYF. The chain employs TRBV4-1 and TRBJ2-3; possibly TRBD1 for D (5 bases). Trimming shortened V by 0 bases and J by 0 bases, and 19 bases separated the two germline ends. The CDR3 is 19 residues long. Germline CDR1 and CDR2: MGHRA and YSYEKL.

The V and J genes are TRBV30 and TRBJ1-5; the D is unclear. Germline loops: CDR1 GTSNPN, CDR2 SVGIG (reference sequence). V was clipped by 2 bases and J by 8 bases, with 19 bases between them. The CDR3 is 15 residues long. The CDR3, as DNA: TGTGCCTGGAGTCCAAGGACGGTCTACACGGAGCCCCAGCATTTT. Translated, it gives CAWSPRTVYTEPQHF.

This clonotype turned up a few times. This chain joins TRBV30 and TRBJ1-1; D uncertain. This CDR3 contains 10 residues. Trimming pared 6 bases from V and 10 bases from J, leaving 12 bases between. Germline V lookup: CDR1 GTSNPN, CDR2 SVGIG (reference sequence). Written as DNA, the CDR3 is TGTGCCTGTCTGTCTCCTGGAGCTTTCTTT. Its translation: CACLSPGAFF.

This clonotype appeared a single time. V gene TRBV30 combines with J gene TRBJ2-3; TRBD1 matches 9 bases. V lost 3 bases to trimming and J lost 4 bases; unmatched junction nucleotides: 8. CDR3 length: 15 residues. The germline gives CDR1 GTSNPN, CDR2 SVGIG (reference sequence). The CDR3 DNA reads TGTGCCTGGAGCACTAATACAGGGGGCGCAGATACGCAGTATTTT. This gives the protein CAWSTNTGGADTQYF.